Listed below are T cell receptor beta chains from one sample, sequenced in a study of blood T cell dynamics during melanoma immunotherapy. This table comes from immunoSEQ multiplex PCR, and its TCRdb copy is limited to in-frame clones, with some not included. Of about 6,300 clones listed, approximately 91% are singletons. The starting material was cell-free DNA from blood, obtained from a patient treated with checkpoint blockade. The receptors here all came from a human donor with melanoma. Both conserved end residues are part of each CDR3.

V gene | CDR3 protein
TRBV7-9 | CASSLYGDGYGYTF
TRBV11-3 | CASSFRGAGGLNEQFF
TRBV6-5 | CASSYDGNQPQHF
TRBV6-5 | CASSLAGVADTQYF
TRBV29-1 | CSVQKPEEYEKLFF
TRBV19 | CASSNRGLAGELFF
TRBV7-9 | CASLGQTNTEAFF
TRBV11-2 | CASSLNTGSTEAFF
TRBV9 | CASSPSGRPSYNEQFF
TRBV19 | CASSVTGSEGTQYF
TRBV19 | CASSMFGEGTEAFF
TRBV9 | CASSVGASEDYEQYF
TRBV10-2 | CASRNRGGSAFF
TRBV5-1 | CASSLEGTDTQYF